The text below deals with one TCR beta chain. The data belong to a study of blood T cell repertoires in COVID-19. About the research overall: Material from acute and convalescent COVID-19 was sourced from the United States, Italy and Spain.

Enrolment of Seattle patients took place during active infection, and they were followed longitudinally. The assay was immunoSEQ multiplex PCR, and TCRdb's table has in-frame clones only and misses some. The profile covers 200,000 to 300,000 clones, with about 91% appearing a single time and about 2.5% taken by the ten largest. Germline V gene sequence: CDR1 LNHDA, CDR2 SQIVND (reference sequence). The CDR3 runs 15 residues. J gave up 6 bases and V 5 bases, and 6 bases lay outside the gene matches. The sequence came from a person aged 18-30 years with COVID-19, enrolled during active disease. Sequencing input: peripheral blood. The genes are TRBV19 and TRBJ2-4; 11 positions match TRBD1. The CDR3 DNA is TGTGCCAGTAGTCCCTCCGGGACAGGGGGAAACATTCAGTACTTC. The encoded protein is CASSPSGTGGNIQYF.